These T cell receptor beta chains were read from a single sample in a study of blood T cell repertoires in COVID-19. Sequencing was performed with immunoSEQ multiplex PCR; in TCRdb, only in-frame clones are kept and a portion is missing. The sample records 220,000 or so clones, around four fifths being singletons. The sample comprised peripheral blood. These receptors were taken from a woman older than 75 with acute or convalescent COVID-19. CDR3s include the opening cysteine and the closing phenylalanine or tryptophan. A D gene is named only where the DNA matches it firmly. Expanded clones get a size class; other rows say once, few or many, or leave the size out.

cdr3_length	clone_size	v_call	j_call	d_call	cdr3_nt	cdr3_aa
13	NA	TRBV24-1	TRBJ2-7	NA	TGTGCCACCAGTGATTCTGCGTCGCGGGAGCAGTACTTC	CATSDSASREQYF
15	few	TRBV18	TRBJ1-5	TRBD1	TGTGCCAGCTCACCACAGGGGGCTGGCAATCAGCCCCAGCATTTT	CASSPQGAGNQPQHF
15	few	TRBV13	TRBJ1-1	NA	TGTGCCAGCAGCTTAGGCCCGGGAATGAACACTGAAGCTTTCTTT	CASSLGPGMNTEAFF
12	few	TRBV11-2	TRBJ1-2	NA	TGTGCCAGCAGCTTAGGGACATATGGCTACACCTTC	CASSLGTYGYTF
14	once	TRBV5-6	TRBJ2-7	NA	TGTGCCAGCTCCTGGGGAGGCTCCTACTTAGAGCAGTACTTC	CASSWGGSYLEQYF
16	few	TRBV5-6	TRBJ2-1	NA	TGTGCCAGCAGCTTGGTTGTGAGTCCCTCCTACAATGAGCAGTTCTTC	CASSLVVSPSYNEQFF
14	NA	TRBV28	TRBJ1-5	TRBD1	TGTGCCAGCAGACGGACAGGGGAAAGTCAGCCCCAGCATTTT	CASRRTGESQPQHF
14	NA	TRBV2	TRBJ1-4	NA	TGTGCCAGCAGTGATACGCCTGGGGGGGAAAAACTGTTTTTT	CASSDTPGGEKLFF
12	few	TRBV6-2/TRBV6-3	TRBJ1-1	NA	TGTGCCAGCAGTTACCAGATGAATGGAGCTTTCTTT	CASSYQMNGAFF
13	NA	TRBV14	TRBJ2-4	NA	TGTGCCAGCAGCCAAGTTCGACTGAACATTCAGTACTTC	CASSQVRLNIQYF
14	NA	TRBV19	TRBJ2-1	NA	TGTGCCAGTGCTAGCCCCCCTAGCTCTAGCGAGCAGTTCTTC	CASASPPSSSEQFF
16	NA	TRBV5-6	TRBJ2-7	NA	TGTGCCAGCGGCAAACCCTGGGCAGGCAGCTCCTACGAGCAGTACTTC	CASGKPWAGSSYEQYF
15	few	TRBV7-8	TRBJ1-5	TRBD1	TGTGCCAGCAGCGAATCGGGACAGGGACATCAGCCCCAGCATTTT	CASSESGQGHQPQHF
16	NA	TRBV6-4	TRBJ2-1	TRBD2	TGTGCCAGCAGGCGAGATGGGACTAGCGGCCACAATGAGCAGTTCTTC	CASRRDGTSGHNEQFF
17	NA	TRBV27	TRBJ2-3	TRBD2	TGTGCCAGCAGTTTATTGATTAGCGGGGGGCGGGGAGATACGCAGTATTTT	CASSLLISGGRGDTQYF
15	once	TRBV6-6	TRBJ2-7	TRBD2	TGTGCCAGCAGAACTAGCGGGGGGGCCGGATACGAGCAGTACTTC	CASRTSGGAGYEQYF
14	NA	TRBV5-6	TRBJ1-6	TRBD1	TGTGCCAGCAGCGGCGACAGGGGTAATTCACCCCTCCACTTT	CASSGDRGNSPLHF
12	NA	TRBV12-3/TRBV12-4	TRBJ2-7	TRBD1	TGTGCCAGCAGCCGGGACAGATACGAGCAGTACTTC	CASSRDRYEQYF
13	NA	TRBV5-1	TRBJ2-3	NA	TGCGCCAGCAGCTTGGTTTCGGTAGATACGCAGTATTTT	CASSLVSVDTQYF
15	NA	TRBV30	TRBJ2-7	TRBD2	TGTGCCTGGAGATATCCCGGGACTATCACCTACGAGCAGTACTTC	CAWRYPGTITYEQYF
14	few	TRBV18	TRBJ2-2	TRBD2	TGTGCCAGCTCACTCCGGGAGGACACCGGGGAGCTGTTTTTT	CASSLREDTGELFF
15	NA	TRBV6-1	TRBJ1-2	TRBD1	TGTGCCAGCAGTGAAAGGACAGGGGAATCCTATGGCTACACCTTC	CASSERTGESYGYTF
15	NA	TRBV21-1	TRBJ2-7	NA	TGTGCCAGCAGCAAAGAGCGGAACTTCTCCTACGAGCAGTACTTC	CASSKERNFSYEQYF
15	once	TRBV7-2	TRBJ2-7	NA	TGTGCCAGCAGCGCAGCAAGCGCAACCTCCTACGAGCAGTACTTC	CASSAASATSYEQYF
15	NA	TRBV7-9	TRBJ1-1	TRBD1	TGTGCCAGCAGCTCGACAGGGAGCATGGGACCTGAAGCTTTCTTT	CASSSTGSMGPEAFF
20	NA	TRBV18	TRBJ2-1	TRBD1	TGTGCCAGCTCACCGCAGGAGGGACAGGGGATTGGGGACTCCTACAATGAGCAGTTCTTC	CASSPQEGQGIGDSYNEQFF
16	NA	TRBV12-5	TRBJ2-7	NA	TGTGCTAGTGGTTTGGTACTGGCAGAAAGGAGTGCCGAGCAGTACTTC	CASGLVLAERSAEQYF
15	NA	TRBV7-6	TRBJ2-2	TRBD2	TGTGCCAGCAGCATCCTAGCGGGAGGTCCCGGGGAGCTGTTTTTT	CASSILAGGPGELFF
13	NA	TRBV5-1	TRBJ1-1	NA	TGCGCCAGCAGCGCGACACCTAACACTGAAGCTTTCTTT	CASSATPNTEAFF
15	NA	TRBV29-1	TRBJ2-3	TRBD1	TGCAGCGTTGGGGTACAGGGGGAATTAGGAGATACGCAGTATTTT	CSVGVQGELGDTQYF
16	NA	TRBV5-1	TRBJ1-1	NA	TGCGCCAGCAGCAATGGAAATAACGGGATGAACACTGAAGCTTTCTTT	CASSNGNNGMNTEAFF